These 19 T cell receptor beta chains were all obtained from the same sample, sequenced in a study of blood T cells in healthy people across ages. A second roughly 6 to 12 cycle PCR used barcoded and J-beta primers. Each CDR3 protein is one row after TCRdb ran MiXCR on the 5' RACE reads. The sample contains about 570,000 distinct CDR3 sequences, about 28% of which appear only once. These data are also associated with another study on T cells of mothers and their children.

The sample comprised blood. These receptors all come from a boy between 2 and 10 years old in good health.

V is TRBV3-1 and J is TRBJ2-1; a weak D match, TRBD1 (6 bases). Germline loops: CDR1 LGHDT, CDR2 YNNKEL (reference sequence). V was trimmed by 1 base and J by 5 bases, leaving 12 bases between them. The CDR3 runs to 15 residues. CDR3 nucleotides: TGTGCCAGCAGCCAAGGACAGGCGGAAAACAATGAGCAGTTCTTC. Translation: CASSQGQAENNEQFF.

This clonotype turned up a few times. The genes are TRBV19 and TRBJ2-5; the match to TRBD2 covers 11 bases. The better agreement between TRBJ2-1 and the DNA end casts doubt on the J call. Germline lookup yields CDR1 LNHDA and CDR2 SQIVND (reference sequence). The CDR3 consists of 14 residues. Written as DNA, the CDR3 is TGTGCCAGTAGTACTAGCGGGGGGATAAATGAGCAGTTCTTC. Translated: CASSTSGGINEQFF.

This clonotype was recorded a few times. This chain links TRBV6-4 with TRBJ2-3; 8 positions match TRBD2. The ends lost 9 bases at V and 5 bases at J; junction bases unmatched: 10. Per germline, CDR1 MRHNA and CDR2 SNTAGT. The CDR3 is made up of 14 amino acids. Here the CDR3 DNA reads TGTGCCAGTTCGACCGGGACTAGTGGAGATACGCAGTATTTT. It translates to CASSTGTSGDTQYF.

As concerns this clonotype: The junction departs from germline at one end; a sequencing error may be responsible. The CDR3 DNA is TGCGCCGGCAGCCAAGATCGAGGACAGGCCGGGCGTTCACCCCTCCACTTT. Translated: CAGSQDRGQAGRSPLHF. The chain carries TRBV4-1 and TRBJ1-6; 7 nucleotides agree with TRBD1. The CDR3 totals 17 residues. Germline lookup yields CDR1 MGHRA and CDR2 YSYEKL.

This sequence joins TRBV7-2 and TRBJ2-1, with TRBD2 matching 9 bases. The length of the CDR3 is 15 residues. V gave up 5 bases and J gave up 8 bases; unmatched junction bases: 10. Germline V gives CDR1 SGHTA, CDR2 FQGNSA. The CDR3 nucleotides read TGTGCCAGCAGCCTTAGCGCGGGAGGGCATCATGAGCAGTTCTTC. Translation: CASSLSAGGHHEQFF.

V usage is TRBV27 and J usage is TRBJ2-1, with 9 bases aligning to TRBD2. Germline CDR1 MNHEY, CDR2 SMNVEV (reference sequence). Trimming took 3 bases from V and 6 from J; bases not matched to a gene: 9. The CDR3 has 16 amino acids. The DNA for the CDR3 is TGTGCCAGCAGTTTCTTAGACCGGACTAGCGCCAATGAGCAGTTCTTC. Protein product: CASSFLDRTSANEQFF.

The J gene is TRBJ1-5, the V gene TRBV3-1, with D uncertain. Germline CDR1 LGHDT, CDR2 YNNKEL (reference sequence). Trimming shortened V by 1 base and J by 3 bases, and 10 bases separated the two germline ends. CDR3 size: 15 residues. The CDR3 DNA sequence: TGTGCCAGCAGCCAAGGATTGTGGGTCAATCAGCCCCAGCATTTT. The encoded protein is CASSQGLWVNQPQHF.

The rearrangement uses TRBV10-3 and TRBJ1-5; D might be TRBD1 (5 bases). Germline V CDR1 and CDR2: ENHRY, SYGVKD. The CDR3 runs to 10 residues. Trimming took 7 bases from V and 7 from J, leaving 5 bases between them. The CDR3 nucleotides read TGTGCCATCAACAGGCAGCCCCAGCATTTT. Amino acid sequence: CAINRQPQHF.

The chain joins TRBV20-1 to TRBJ1-2; 8 nucleotides agree with TRBD1. CDR1 DFQATT and CDR2 SNEGSKA come from the germline V gene (reference sequence). The CDR3 sequence is 13 residues long. With 0 bases clipped from V and 7 bases from J, the junction kept 4 bases outside the gene matches. This CDR3 reads CSARDPTGGGYTF. CDR3 DNA: TGCAGTGCTAGAGATCCTACAGGGGGTGGCTACACCTTC.

V is TRBV29-1 and J is TRBJ2-7; D is uncertain. The CDR3 has 11 amino acids. Germline V gene lookup returns CDR1 SQVTM and CDR2 ANQGSEA. The V gene lost 1 base and the J gene lost 2 bases, with 3 bases spanning the gap. This CDR3 reads CSVEAPYEQYF. The CDR3 region has the DNA TGCAGCGTTGAAGCCCCCTACGAGCAGTACTTC.

With respect to this clonotype: A read error may account for a junction end that differs from germline. V usage is TRBV3-1 and J usage is TRBJ1-1, with D possibly TRBD1 on 5 matching bases. Germline V gene lookup returns CDR1 LGHDT and CDR2 YNNKEL (reference sequence). The CDR3 length is 16 residues. The CDR3 region has the DNA TGTGGCAGCAGCCTAATTCCCCGACAGCTTGTTACTGAAGCTTTCTTT. Protein product: CGSSLIPRQLVTEAFF. Variable domain in full (rest from reference TRBV3-1 and TRBJ1-1): DTAVSQTPKYLVTQMGNDKSIKCEQNLGHDTMYWYKQDSKKFLKIMFSYNNKELIINETVPNRFSPKSPDKAHLNLHINSLELGDSAVYFCGSSLIPRQLVTEAFFGQGTRLTVV.

This clonotype was counted only a few times. The V gene is TRBV5-1, the J gene TRBJ2-1, with 9 positions matching TRBD2. Germline assignment: CDR1 SGHRS and CDR2 YFSETQ. Trimming removed 0 bases from V and 1 base from J; junction bases left unmatched: 2. This CDR3 region has 16 residues. In DNA form, the CDR3 reads TGCGCCAGCAGCTTGGATGCGGGAGGGTCCTACAATGAGCAGTTCTTC. Translation: CASSLDAGGSYNEQFF.

This clonotype was seen only a few times. The chain employs TRBV12-3 or TRBV12-4 and TRBJ2-5, with D possibly being TRBD2 (6 bases). This CDR3 is 13 amino acids long. Deletions cut 6 bases from V and 5 bases from J, with 13 bases between. The CDR3 region has the DNA TGTGCCAGCAGCCGGCGGGGTCCGGAGACCCAGTACTTC. Protein: CASSRRGPETQYF.

V is TRBV5-6 and J is TRBJ1-5, with D unresolved. Per germline, CDR1 SGHDT and CDR2 YYEEEE. CDR3 length: 14 residues. V dropped 0 bases and J dropped 7 bases, with 11 bases sitting between them. CDR3 bases: TGTGCCAGCAGCTTGGGCGCCTTAGGCCAGCCCCAGCATTTT. The encoded protein is CASSLGALGQPQHF. Full variable domain (rest looked up from reference TRBV5-6 and TRBJ1-5): DAGVTQSPTHLIKTRGQQVTLRCSPKSGHDTVSWYQQALGQGPQFIFQYYEEEERQRGNFPDRFSGHQFPNYSSELNVNALLLGDSALYLCASSLGALGQPQHFGDGTRLSIL.

The V call is TRBV9, the J call TRBJ2-5; 10 bases map to TRBD1. The end of the DNA fits TRBJ2-7 better, so the J call may be wrong. Looked up from germline, CDR1 is SGDLS and CDR2 is YYNGEE. The length of the CDR3 is 15 residues. This CDR3 is CASSVAAGQGREQYF. CDR3 nucleotide sequence: TGTGCCAGCAGCGTAGCTGCGGGACAGGGGCGCGAGCAGTACTTC.

This clonotype appeared many times. The chain uses TRBV10-2 and TRBJ1-2; D is perhaps TRBD1 (5 bases). CDR1 is WSHSY and CDR2 is SAAADI in the germline V gene. This CDR3 contains 13 residues. V was clipped by 6 bases and J by 8 bases, with 16 bases between them. The chain's CDR3 is CASSPRVRGGYTF. The CDR3 nucleotides are TGCGCCAGCAGCCCCAGGGTGCGCGGCGGCTACACCTTC.

This clonotype has more than one count but fewer than ten. This likely comes from a read error, as the CDR3 has no conserved phenylalanine or tryptophan at its end. V gene TRBV5-5 combines with J gene TRBJ1-2, with TRBD1 matching 7 bases. J gave up 4 bases and V 3 bases, and 6 bases lay outside the gene matches. The V gene's germline CDR1 is SGHKS and CDR2 YYEKEE (reference sequence). This CDR3 is built from 14 residues. CDR3 in DNA: TGTGCCAGCAGCTGGGGACAGACCTCCTATGGCTACACCCTC. This gives the protein CASSWGQTSYGYTL.

This clonotype was counted once. The V call is TRBV7-8, the J call TRBJ2-5; TRBD2 matches 11 bases. Germline values: CDR1 SGHVS, CDR2 FQNEAQ. The CDR3 spans 15 residues. Losses at the gene ends were 6 bases for V and 4 bases for J; bases not matched to a gene: 7. The CDR3, as DNA: TGTGCCAGCAGTCCCTCCACTAGCGGGAGAGAGACCCAGTACTTC. Encoded protein: CASSPSTSGRETQYF.

The chain couples TRBV6-5 to TRBJ2-7; possible D gene TRBD2, 6 bases. Germline lookup yields CDR1 MNHEY and CDR2 SVGAGI. The CDR3 contains 15 residues. The V end lost 0 bases, the J end lost 4 bases, and 13 bases lay between the germline ends. As DNA, the CDR3 is TGTGCCAGCAGTTACTCGGAAACTAGCACTTACGAGCAGTACTTC. Translation gives CASSYSETSTYEQYF.